What follows is one T cell receptor (beta chain) and its context. CDR1 SEHNR and CDR2 FQNEAQ come from the germline V gene (reference sequence). This CDR3 is built from 15 residues. The V segment lost 5 bases and the J segment 10 bases; nucleotides outside the gene matches: 11. This sample is drawn from a study of blood T cell repertoires in COVID-19. For the study at large: The United States, Italy and Spain were the sources of the acute and convalescent COVID-19 samples. Sample material is recorded as cDNA or gDNA derived from T cells, B-cell-depleted T cells, or PBMCs.

In the original workflow: Estimation of nucleated cell counts relied on the amplification of reference gene primers. Generated by immunoSEQ multiplex PCR, the TCRdb table keeps only in-frame clones and is missing some. V, J and clone size are taken as reported in that table, and D and trimming were inferred from the DNA itself. This repertoire shows hundreds of thousands of clones, about 90% found once; its top ten account for approximately 1.5%. The J gene is TRBJ1-6, the V gene TRBV7-9, with 7 bases identical to TRBD1. The sample consisted of peripheral blood. This TCR came from a middle-aged woman who had recovered from COVID-19. This CDR3 is CASSPGETGTSPLHF. In nucleotides, the CDR3 is TGTGCCAGCAGCCCGGGGGAGACAGGGACCTCACCCCTCCACTTT.